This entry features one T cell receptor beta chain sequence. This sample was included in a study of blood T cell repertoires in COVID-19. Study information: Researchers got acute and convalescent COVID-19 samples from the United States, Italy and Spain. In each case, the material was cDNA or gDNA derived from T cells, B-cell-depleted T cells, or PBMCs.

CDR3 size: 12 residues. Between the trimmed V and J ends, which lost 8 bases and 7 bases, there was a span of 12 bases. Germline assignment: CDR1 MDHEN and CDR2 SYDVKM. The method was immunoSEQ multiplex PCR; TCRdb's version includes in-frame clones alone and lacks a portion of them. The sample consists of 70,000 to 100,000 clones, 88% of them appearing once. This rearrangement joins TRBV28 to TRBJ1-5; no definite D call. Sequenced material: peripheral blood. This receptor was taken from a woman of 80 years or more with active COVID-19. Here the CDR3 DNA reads TGTGCCAGCTATCCGTCAGGACAGCCCCAGCATTTT. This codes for CASYPSGQPQHF.